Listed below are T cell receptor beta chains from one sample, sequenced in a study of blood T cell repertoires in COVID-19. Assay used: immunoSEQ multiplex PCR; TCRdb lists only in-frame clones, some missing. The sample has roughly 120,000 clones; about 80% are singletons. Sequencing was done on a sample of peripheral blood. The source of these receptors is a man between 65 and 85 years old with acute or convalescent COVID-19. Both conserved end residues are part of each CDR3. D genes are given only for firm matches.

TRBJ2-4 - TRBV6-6 CASTSEGGKNIQYF
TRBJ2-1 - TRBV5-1 CATSIEVGLNEQFF
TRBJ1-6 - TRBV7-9 CASSPHYDNSPLHF
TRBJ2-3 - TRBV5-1 CASSLKASGGGDTQYF
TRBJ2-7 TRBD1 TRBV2 CASNGQGVEQYF
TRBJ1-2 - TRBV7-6 CASSYYSGNNYGYTF
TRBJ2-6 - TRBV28 CASVGSSGANVLTF
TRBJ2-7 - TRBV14 CASSHQLGSYEQYF
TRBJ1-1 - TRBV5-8 CASSLVVPEAFF
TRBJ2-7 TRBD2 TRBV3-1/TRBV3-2 CASSHSLLLAGGISNSYEQYF
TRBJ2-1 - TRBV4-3 CASSQDPRGPYNEQFF
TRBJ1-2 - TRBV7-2 CASSFYRASNYGYTF
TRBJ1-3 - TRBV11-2 CASSQITGTGNTIYF
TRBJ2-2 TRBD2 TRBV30 CAWSPTRAGVTGELFF
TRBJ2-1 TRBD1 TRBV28 CASSPSGQGNNEQFF